Each of the 9 T cell receptor beta chains below was sequenced from the same sample in a study of Tregs in tolerant kidney transplant recipients. Using immunoSEQ multiplex PCR, the repertoire was profiled, and TCRdb retains in-frame clones only, with some absent. Counted here are roughly 120,000 clones, approximately 90% occurring once; the ten biggest clones make up roughly 0.61%. Sequenced: CD4+ T cells from blood. These receptors all come from a human donor in good health.

The chain carries TRBV10-1 and TRBJ2-7; 10 bases align to TRBD2. In germline, CDR1 is WNHNN, CDR2 SYGVQD (reference sequence). The CDR3 is 14 residues long. Trimming at V came to 2 bases and at J to 4 bases, leaving 2 bases not matched to a gene. The CDR3 DNA follows: TGCGCCAGCAGTGAGAGCGGGAGGGCGTACGAGCAGTACTTC. Translated, it gives CASSESGRAYEQYF.

CDR3 residues: CASGTYSGNTIYF. In nucleotides, the CDR3 is TGTGCCAGCGGGACATACTCTGGAAACACCATATATTTT. The V call is TRBV14, the J call TRBJ1-3; perhaps TRBD1 as D (6 bases). The CDR3 is made up of 13 amino acids. Germline CDR1 and CDR2: SGHDN and FVKESK. The V end lost 8 bases, the J end lost 0 bases, and 8 bases lay between the germline ends.

The CDR3 DNA sequence: TGTGCCAGCAGCGTAGGCGGCGGGGGGGCCTCGTCCTACAATGAGCAGTTCTTC. Encoded protein: CASSVGGGGASSYNEQFF. This chain links TRBV9 with TRBJ2-1, with 9 positions matching TRBD2. J was trimmed by 1 base and V by 0 bases; bases with no gene match: 8. From germline, CDR1 is SGDLS and CDR2 YYNGEE. CDR3 length: 18 amino acids.

The CDR3: CASGSRDRGTNTEAFF. CDR3 DNA sequence: TGTGCTAGTGGTAGCCGGGACAGGGGAACGAACACTGAAGCTTTCTTT. This chain uses TRBV12-5 with TRBJ1-1, with TRBD1 matching 10 bases. The J segment lost 1 base and the V segment lost 5 bases, leaving 7 bases of the junction unmatched. This CDR3 contains 16 residues. Looked up from germline, CDR1 is LGHNT and CDR2 is FRNRAP.

The chain combines TRBV5-1 with TRBJ2-5; 7 bases line up with TRBD2. With 4 bases clipped from V and 5 bases from J, the junction kept 14 bases outside the gene matches. CDR3 size: 16 residues. Germline CDR1 SGHRS, CDR2 YFSETQ. The CDR3 nucleotides are TGCGCCAGCAGCCTCCTTTGGGCGGGAGAATCTGAGACCCAGTACTTC. Its protein is CASSLLWAGESETQYF.

This clone occurred once. The chain combines TRBV5-1 with TRBJ2-1; 8 bases are a match to TRBD1. With V trimmed by 5 bases and J by 4 bases, 2 bases remained unmatched. CDR3 length: 13 residues. Germline V gives CDR1 SGHRS, CDR2 YFSETQ. The CDR3 DNA sequence: TGCGCCAGCAGGGACAGGGAATACAATGAGCAGTTCTTC. Residues: CASRDREYNEQFF.

This chain links TRBV10-3 with TRBJ1-5; the D is unclear. From germline, CDR1 is ENHRY and CDR2 SYGVKD. Deletions cut 0 bases from V and 5 bases from J, with 11 bases between. This CDR3 spans 15 amino acids. The CDR3: CAISESGSPDQPQHF. CDR3 DNA: TGTGCCATCAGTGAGTCGGGAAGCCCCGATCAGCCCCAGCATTTT.

This rearrangement joins TRBV11-2 to TRBJ2-7; a weak D match, TRBD1 (6 bases). Germline V gives CDR1 SGHAT, CDR2 FQNNGV. CDR3 length equals 14 residues. V dropped 6 bases and J dropped 3 bases, with 15 bases sitting between them. CDR3 amino acids: CASRGTGPLYEQYF. The CDR3 DNA reads as TGTGCCAGCAGGGGTACAGGGCCGCTCTACGAGCAGTACTTC.

The CDR3 DNA reads as TGTGCCAGTAGTACCCCAGTTAGGGCAGCACAAGGTCCCAATCAGCCCCAGCATTTT. This translates into CASSTPVRAAQGPNQPQHF. The V and J genes are TRBV19 and TRBJ1-5; D is uncertain. V was clipped by 4 bases and J by 3 bases, with 25 bases between them. CDR1 and CDR2 (germline): LNHDA, SQIVND (reference sequence). The CDR3 runs 19 residues.